A selection of T cell receptor beta chains follows, all from one sample in a study of patients and donors after allogeneic stem cell transplantation. TCRdb analysed the RT-PCR reads with MiXCR anew, one entry per CDR3 protein. In the table there are fewer than 500,000 distinct CDR3 sequences, 16% of which are singletons. The specimen was blood, either unsorted or a sorted T cell fraction (not recorded which). These receptors were collected from a human donor who was either an allogeneic HSCT recipient or a stem cell or donor lymphocyte infusion donor (not recorded which). It is not recorded whose cells these are; they may come from a transplant donor. Both conserved end residues are part of each CDR3. Each record gives: V gene, CDR3 protein.

V gene: TRBV2; CDR3 protein: CASSLRQGSHTEAFF
V gene: TRBV12-3/TRBV12-4; CDR3 protein: CASSRDNYGYTF
V gene: TRBV7-3; CDR3 protein: CASSRLAGGPLNEQFF
V gene: TRBV4-3; CDR3 protein: CASSPHQGGPYGYTF
V gene: TRBV5-1; CDR3 protein: CASSLLREGTQYF
V gene: TRBV4-3; CDR3 protein: CASSQGQGASSQYF
V gene: TRBV7-8; CDR3 protein: CASSLGETGTRATQYF
V gene: TRBV7-2; CDR3 protein: CASSLMEGWDQIQYF
V gene: TRBV20-1; CDR3 protein: CSAFRGDVGYNEQFF
V gene: TRBV6-5; CDR3 protein: CASSYGTAMEAFF
V gene: TRBV6-1; CDR3 protein: CASTRGGAQNTEAFF
V gene: TRBV19; CDR3 protein: CASSNPGGNEQFF
V gene: TRBV20-1; CDR3 protein: CSARDSGLAKQGEQFF
V gene: TRBV4-2; CDR3 protein: CASSQGGFRGTSGSRRWPDTQYF
V gene: TRBV29-1; CDR3 protein: CSVEIRTGSSYEQYF
V gene: TRBV7-8; CDR3 protein: CASSLRGQRWETQYF
V gene: TRBV2; CDR3 protein: CASSSSSGNRLGTQYF
V gene: TRBV9; CDR3 protein: CASSVKGGVDTEAFF
V gene: TRBV15; CDR3 protein: CATSRDGPRGYTF
V gene: TRBV7-6; CDR3 protein: CASSLTVPGVNSGANVLTF
V gene: TRBV11-2; CDR3 protein: CASSSITGGPYEQYF
V gene: TRBV28; CDR3 protein: CASSFLDISAEAFF
V gene: TRBV7-6; CDR3 protein: CASSLQTGRVADTQYF
V gene: TRBV7-3; CDR3 protein: CASSLTPLGAHEQFF